The 17 T cell receptor beta chains in this list originate from one sample, sequenced in a study of cytomegalovirus exposure and HLA in healthy donors. With 60 Vbeta and 13 Jbeta primers, the PCR was carried out. Here immunoSEQ multiplex PCR was the method, and the copy in TCRdb shows in-frame clones only, minus some. Of 100,000 to 150,000 clones listed, 60% to 85% are singletons. Sequenced material: PBMCs. Receptors originate from a woman between 40 and 50 years old in good health and CMV-seronegative.

The chain combines TRBV27 with TRBJ1-6, with D possibly TRBD1 on 6 matching bases. The CDR3 is 15 amino acids. The V end lost 9 bases, the J end lost 0 bases, and 12 bases lay between the germline ends. Germline V CDR1 and CDR2: MNHEY, SMNVEV (reference sequence). CDR3 sequence (DNA): TGTGCCAGTAGGGACACCTACTCCTATAATTCACCCCTCCACTTT. It yields the protein CASRDTYSYNSPLHF.

Remarks on this clone: Other DNA sequences in the same sample also yield this CDR3. The chain joins TRBV5-1 to TRBJ2-3; TRBD2 matches at 13 bases. From germline, CDR1 is SGHRS and CDR2 YFSETQ. The V gene end was trimmed by 4 bases and the J gene end by 4 bases; junction bases not matched to a gene: 3. The CDR3 runs 15 residues. This CDR3 reads CASSLGLAGADTQYF. CDR3 nucleotides: TGCGCCAGCAGCCTAGGACTAGCGGGAGCAGATACGCAGTATTTT.

The chain joins TRBV19 to TRBJ2-3; possible D gene TRBD1, 5 bases. Germline V gives CDR1 LNHDA, CDR2 SQIVND (reference sequence). This CDR3 comprises 14 residues. Trimming removed 3 bases from V and 1 base from J, with 8 bases in between. The DNA for the CDR3 is TGTGCCAGTAGTATGGGGCCCGGCACAGATACGCAGTATTTT. Translation: CASSMGPGTDTQYF.

The genes are TRBV9 and TRBJ2-1; TRBD1 matches at 9 bases. Losses at the gene ends were 4 bases for V and 5 bases for J; bases not matched to a gene: 7. Germline V CDR1 and CDR2: SGDLS, YYNGEE. There are 15 residues in the CDR3. The CDR3 DNA reads TGTGCCAGCAGCCGACAGGGGGGAAGGGACAATGAGCAGTTCTTC. Its protein product is CASSRQGGRDNEQFF.

This clone appeared a few times. The chain uses TRBV6-1 and TRBJ2-2, with TRBD2 identical over 7 bases. V trimming: 1 base; J trimming: 1 base; junction bases outside the gene matches: 3. Germline CDR1 MNHNS, CDR2 SASEGT. The CDR3 runs 16 residues. CDR3 nucleotide sequence: TGTGCCAGCAGTGAAGTGTGGGGGGGGAACACCGGGGAGCTGTTTTTT. It specifies CASSEVWGGNTGELFF.

V and J are TRBV5-1 and TRBJ2-3; 7 bases match TRBD1. The ends lost 7 bases at V and 5 bases at J; junction bases unmatched: 16. The V gene's germline CDR1 is SGHRS and CDR2 YFSETQ. The CDR3 runs 16 residues. The CDR3 DNA is TGCGCCAGCCATCCCCTCACAGGGGTGGATGGAGATACGCAGTATTTT. This encodes CASHPLTGVDGDTQYF.

This clone occurred a few times. The chain couples TRBV30 to TRBJ2-5; a possible D gene is TRBD2 (5 bases). The CDR3 runs 12 residues. Trimming took 1 base from V and 5 from J, leaving 8 bases between them. The germline V gene encodes CDR1 GTSNPN and CDR2 SVGIG (reference sequence). The CDR3 region is CAWSGGEETQYF. DNA for the CDR3: TGTGCCTGGAGTGGGGGAGAGGAGACCCAGTACTTC.

This clone was counted a few times. V is TRBV28 and J is TRBJ1-1, with 7 bases matching TRBD1. Trimming removed 6 bases from V and 1 base from J; junction bases left unmatched: 8. Germline V gene lookup returns CDR1 MDHEN and CDR2 SYDVKM. The CDR3 has 15 amino acids. The CDR3 loop is CASSRAQGRNTEAFF. CDR3 nucleotides: TGTGCCAGCAGCCGCGCACAGGGGAGGAACACTGAAGCTTTCTTT.

The chain joins TRBV28 to TRBJ1-1; 9 positions agree with TRBD1. Germline-derived CDR1 and CDR2 are MDHEN and SYDVKM. CDR3 length: 14 amino acids. V lost 6 bases and J lost 5; bases outside the gene matches: 7. This chain's CDR3 is CASSLGQGFTEAFF. The CDR3 coding sequence is TGTGCCAGCAGCCTTGGACAGGGGTTTACTGAAGCTTTCTTT.

The J gene is TRBJ2-1, the V gene TRBV27; 8 bases agree with TRBD2. The germline CDR1 and CDR2 sequences are MNHEY and SMNVEV (reference sequence). This CDR3 is 14 amino acids long. After removal of 5 bases from V and 2 bases from J, the junction contained 2 bases not matched to a gene. The chain's CDR3 is CASSPAGAYNEQFF. For the CDR3, the DNA is TGTGCCAGCAGTCCAGCGGGAGCCTACAATGAGCAGTTCTTC.

This clone occurred once. The chain has TRBV23-1 and TRBJ1-5; D unresolved. TRBV23-1 is assigned to the ORF class and has an uncertain function. Trimming stripped 5 bases from V and 6 bases from J, with 20 bases between. The CDR3 consists of 16 residues. CDR3 bases: TGCGCCAGCAGTAATCAACGGCTAGTTATGGGTCAGCCCCAGCATTTT. It translates to CASSNQRLVMGQPQHF.

This clone occurred a few times. The chain couples TRBV27 to TRBJ1-4; D call uncertain. This CDR3 spans 13 amino acids. Germline V lookup: CDR1 MNHEY, CDR2 SMNVEV (reference sequence). V gave up 5 bases and J gave up 8 bases, with 12 bases separating them. The CDR3 DNA is TGTGCCAGCAGTCCCCAATACGGGGAAAAACTGTTTTTT. Residues: CASSPQYGEKLFF.

V usage is TRBV14 and J usage is TRBJ2-1; TRBD2 matches at 14 bases. In germline, CDR1 is SGHDN, CDR2 FVKESK. Unmatched junction bases numbered 6, after V lost 3 bases and J lost 2 bases. The length of the CDR3 is 18 residues. The CDR3 reads CASSHSGLAGDPYNEQFF. In DNA form, the CDR3 reads TGTGCCAGCAGCCATTCGGGACTAGCGGGGGATCCCTACAATGAGCAGTTCTTC.

The chain employs TRBV27 and TRBJ2-7; D not certain. This CDR3 is 12 amino acids long. Trimming pared 2 bases from V and 4 bases from J, leaving 6 bases between. Germline V gene data show CDR1 as MNHEY and CDR2 as SMNVEV (reference sequence). In nucleotides, the CDR3 is TGTGCCAGCAGTTTAGCCGGGTACGAGCAGTACTTC. Protein sequence: CASSLAGYEQYF.

The chain carries TRBV9 and TRBJ2-2, with TRBD1 matching over 8 bases. V was pared by 2 bases and J by 7 bases, with 10 bases of the junction left unmatched. This CDR3 is 16 amino acids long. Per the germline V gene, CDR1 is SGDLS and CDR2 is YYNGEE. The CDR3 bases are TGTGCCAGCAGCGTCTCAGGACAGGGCTTTGGCGGGGAGCTGTTTTTT. Translating it yields CASSVSGQGFGGELFF.

With respect to this clone: Germline and junction disagree at one end, which may indicate a read error. This chain joins TRBV30 and TRBJ2-6; tentatively, D is TRBD1 (5 bases). The CDR3 consists of 12 residues. Germline CDR1 reads GTSNPN; CDR2 reads SVGIG (reference sequence). The CDR3 loop reads CAWSPGANGLTF. DNA of the CDR3: TGTGCCTGGAGTCCTGGGGCCAACGGCCTGACTTTC.

The chain uses TRBV18 and TRBJ2-2; weak D call: TRBD1 (5 bases). CDR1 is KGHSH, CDR2 LQKENI, per germline. The ends were cut back, 0 bases at V and 6 bases at J, with 8 bases in the middle. The CDR3 loop spans 14 amino acids. As DNA, the CDR3 is TGTGCCAGCTCACCACCCGTAGGGGCCGGGGAGCTGTTTTTT. Translation: CASSPPVGAGELFF. The variable domain in full, completed from reference TRBV18 and TRBJ2-2, reads NAGVMQNPRHLVRRRGQEARLRCSPMKGHSHVYWYRQLPEEGLKFMVYLQKENIIDESGMPKERFSAEFPKEGPSILRIQQVVRGDSAAYFCASSPPVGAGELFFGEGSRLTVL.